The 9 T cell receptor beta chains below come from one sample, sequenced in a study of metastatic and nonmetastatic thyroid tumors. Before thyroid surgery, none of the patients had received any treatment. MiXCR was used by TCRdb to re-call the PCR reads. The table shows some 33,000 clones, with 15% occurring only once. Sequenced sample: blood. The receptors stem from a male donor with papillary thyroid cancer or a benign thyroid nodule (not recorded which). Some clones in this sample may be carry-over from other donors' samples.

This clone was seen only a few times. One junction end disagrees with the germline gene, perhaps due to a read error. The chain uses TRBV27 and TRBJ2-2; D unclear. Germline CDR1 reads MNHEY; CDR2 reads SMNVEV (reference sequence). CDR3 length: 12 amino acids. CDR3 loop: CSSSVFTGELFF. CDR3 DNA: TGCTCCAGCAGTGTTTTTACCGGGGAGCTGTTTTTT.

This clone was observed many times. This chain links TRBV5-6 with TRBJ2-6, with 9 bases identical to TRBD1. This CDR3 is built from 15 residues. The ends lost 4 bases at V and 2 bases at J; junction bases unmatched: 1. Looked up from germline, CDR1 is SGHDT and CDR2 is YYEEEE. The CDR3 DNA reads TGTGCCAGCAGCCGACAGGGGGCTGGGGCCAACGTCCTGACTTTC. This translates into CASSRQGAGANVLTF.

Turning to this clone: The conserved closing phenylalanine or tryptophan is absent in this CDR3, likely reflecting a read error. This chain links TRBV20-1 with TRBJ2-1; 9 nucleotides line up with TRBD2. CDR3 length: 15 residues. J was trimmed by 7 bases and V by 3 bases; bases with no gene match: 10. Germline V CDR1 and CDR2: DFQATT, SNEGSKA (reference sequence). DNA for the CDR3: TGCAGTGCTAGCCCTCCCAGCGGGAGGCGAAATGAGCAGTTCTCC. It specifies CSASPPSGRRNEQFS.

To note about this clone: The junction departs from germline at one end; a sequencing error may be responsible. This chain links TRBV7-2 with TRBJ2-3; D may be TRBD2 (7 bases). The CDR3 is 20 residues long. Germline values: CDR1 SGHTA, CDR2 FQGNSA. The DNA of the CDR3 is TGTGCCAGCAGCTTATCCCGACCGCGGCAGGGCGGGGGCAGCACATATACGCAGTATTTT. It yields the protein CASSLSRPRQGGGSTYTQYF. The full variable domain, its missing parts supplied by reference TRBV7-2 and TRBJ2-3, is GAGVSQSPSNKVTEKGKDVELRCDPISGHTALYWYRQSLGQGLEFLIYFQGNSAPDKSGLPSDRFSAERTGGSVSTLTIQRTQQEDSAVYLCASSLSRPRQGGGSTYTQYFGPGTRLTVL.

There are many counts of this clone. CDR3 sequence reads: CASSPQGQIQETQYF. The CDR3 DNA is TGTGCCAGCTCACCTCAGGGACAGATACAAGAGACCCAGTACTTC. The chain recombines TRBV18 with TRBJ2-5, with 7 bases identical to TRBD1. This CDR3 is 15 amino acids long. Germline values: CDR1 KGHSH, CDR2 LQKENI. Trimming at V came to 3 bases and at J to 2 bases, leaving 6 bases not matched to a gene.

This clone has at least ten counts. This sequence joins TRBV5-1 and TRBJ1-1; D unresolved. This CDR3 contains 15 residues. With 0 bases removed from V and 2 bases from J, the gap between germline ends came to 11 bases. Germline-derived CDR1 and CDR2 are SGHRS and YFSETQ. This chain's CDR3 is CASSLEVVGNTEAFF. CDR3 nucleotides: TGCGCCAGCAGCTTGGAGGTGGTAGGCAACACTGAAGCTTTCTTT. Supplemented by reference TRBV5-1 and TRBJ1-1, the full variable domain reads KAGVTQTPRYLIKTRGQQVTLSCSPISGHRSVSWYQQTPGQGLQFLFEYFSETQRNKGNFPGRFSGRQFSNSRSEMNVSTLELGDSALYLCASSLEVVGNTEAFFGQGTRLTVV.

By sample fraction, this clone is medium-sized (0.01 to 0.1%). V gene TRBV2 combines with J gene TRBJ2-7, with 7 bases aligning to TRBD1. The CDR3 has 14 amino acids. Germline loops: CDR1 SNHLY, CDR2 FYNNEI. The V gene end was trimmed by 6 bases and the J gene end by 2 bases; junction bases not matched to a gene: 7. This CDR3 reads CASSQGDRAYEQYF. For the CDR3, the DNA is TGTGCCAGCAGCCAGGGGGATAGAGCCTACGAGCAGTACTTC.

This clone has ten or more counts. The chain recombines TRBV15 with TRBJ1-1; no definite D call. This CDR3 has 13 amino acids. Per germline, CDR1 LNHNV and CDR2 YYDKDF (reference sequence). The V gene lost 0 bases and the J gene lost 4 bases, with 6 bases spanning the gap. The CDR3 loop reads CATSRDQVTEAFF. CDR3 nucleotide sequence: TGTGCCACCAGCAGAGATCAAGTCACTGAAGCTTTCTTT.

In this sample, this clone turned up many times. The chain recombines TRBV4-2 with TRBJ1-6; D uncertain. V was clipped by 0 bases and J by 3 bases, with 15 bases between them. The CDR3 contains 18 residues. Germline CDR1 is LGHNA and CDR2 is YNFKEQ. CDR3 sequence (DNA): TGTGCCAGCAGCCAAGAAGGTACTAAGGGAGGCTATAATTCACCCCTCCACTTT. This encodes CASSQEGTKGGYNSPLHF.